Listed here are 29 T cell receptor beta chains from one sample, sequenced in a study of cytotoxic CD8 clonotypes in ibrutinib-treated CLL. Assay: immunoSEQ multiplex PCR; the TCRdb copy retains only in-frame clones and omits some. The table lists about 140,000 clones, more than 75% of them singletons. This specimen was PBMCs, taken after 24 months of ibrutinib treatment. These receptors were taken from a human donor with chronic lymphocytic leukemia.

This clone is a singleton in its sample. The gene calls are TRBV29-1 and TRBJ1-3; a weak D match, TRBD1 (5 bases). The length of the CDR3 is 13 residues. With 7 bases removed from V and 4 bases from J, the gap between germline ends came to 14 bases. Germline CDR1 SQVTM, CDR2 ANQGSEA. This chain's CDR3 is CSAGGESGNTIYF. The CDR3 region has the DNA TGCAGCGCCGGGGGGGAAAGCGGAAACACCATATATTTT.

The V gene is TRBV6-6, the J gene TRBJ1-2; 7 positions match TRBD1. CDR1 and CDR2 from the germline V gene are MNHNY and SVGAGI (reference sequence). This CDR3 has 14 residues. The V segment lost 2 bases and the J segment 2 bases; nucleotides outside the gene matches: 2. This CDR3 is CASSYRGQNYGYTF. The CDR3 DNA reads as TGTGCCAGCAGTTACCGGGGACAGAACTATGGCTACACCTTC.

The chain is built from TRBV7-2 and TRBJ1-2; TRBD1 might be the D (5 bases). V lost 5 bases and J 4 bases, leaving 20 bases between the germline ends. CDR1 SGHTA and CDR2 FQGNSA come from the germline V gene. The CDR3 runs 16 residues. CDR3 region: CASSPAGLAGGYGYTF. The CDR3 DNA is TGTGCCAGCAGCCCGGCAGGTCTAGCGGGGGGCTATGGCTACACCTTC.

This chain connects TRBV27 to TRBJ2-7, with TRBD1 matching 7 bases. With V trimmed by 4 bases and J by 5 bases, 11 bases remained unmatched. Germline assignment: CDR1 MNHEY and CDR2 SMNVEV (reference sequence). This CDR3 region has 15 residues. The CDR3 DNA reads as TGTGCCAGCAGTTCCAAGGGGGCGCTAGGCCACGAGCAGTACTTC. Translated, it gives CASSSKGALGHEQYF.

The V and J genes are TRBV10-3 and TRBJ2-1; D unresolved. Germline V gene sequence: CDR1 ENHRY, CDR2 SYGVKD. CDR3 length: 12 amino acids. Trimming cost V 4 bases and J 7 bases, with 8 bases left between them. Here the CDR3 DNA reads TGTGCCATCAGTGTGGAAGGGAATGAGCAGTTCTTC. Its translation: CAISVEGNEQFF.

The chain carries TRBV2 and TRBJ2-1; D remains ambiguous. CDR3 length: 13 amino acids. V was trimmed by 5 bases and J by 7 bases, leaving 12 bases between them. Germline V gives CDR1 SNHLY, CDR2 FYNNEI. The CDR3 nucleotides are TGTGCCAGCAGTTCCTTGCCCCCGAATGAGCAGTTCTTC. Translation gives CASSSLPPNEQFF. Based on the CDR3 plus reference TRBV2 and TRBJ2-1, the full variable domain is EPEVTQTPSHQVTQMGQEVILRCVPISNHLYFYWYRQILGQKVEFLVSFYNNEISEKSEIFDDQFSVERPDGSNFTLKIRSTKLEDSAMYFCASSSLPPNEQFFGPGTRLTVL.

The rearrangement joins TRBV7-2 to TRBJ1-3; D not resolved. The germline V gene has CDR1 SGHTA and CDR2 FQGNSA. With 4 bases removed from V and 0 bases from J, the gap between germline ends came to 7 bases. This CDR3 spans 14 amino acids. CDR3 in DNA: TGTGCCAGCAGCTGGAGCACCTCTGGAAACACCATATATTTT. Residues: CASSWSTSGNTIYF.

The gene calls are TRBV4-2 and TRBJ1-3; 7 nucleotides line up with TRBD1. Germline CDR1 LGHNA, CDR2 YNFKEQ. The CDR3 consists of 19 residues. J gave up 4 bases and V 0 bases, and 15 bases lay outside the gene matches. CDR3 bases: TGTGCCAGCAGCCAAGATTCCTTTCTCGTGCAGGGGGGAGGAAACACCATATATTTT. Its translation: CASSQDSFLVQGGGNTIYF.

This rearrangement joins TRBV28 to TRBJ2-7, with 8 bases lining up with TRBD1. The CDR3 is made up of 14 amino acids. Looked up from germline, CDR1 is MDHEN and CDR2 is SYDVKM. Trimming took 8 bases from V and 3 from J; bases not matched to a gene: 9. The chain's CDR3 is CASGPTGGGYEQYF. CDR3 DNA: TGTGCCAGCGGACCCACAGGGGGTGGCTACGAGCAGTACTTC.

The chain joins TRBV27 to TRBJ1-2, with D perhaps TRBD1 (6 bases). The CDR3 sequence is 15 residues long. Germline V lookup: CDR1 MNHEY, CDR2 SMNVEV (reference sequence). Trimming took off 3 bases at V and 5 bases at J, with 16 bases between the two ends. CDR3 sequence reads: CASSFGQTARYGYTF. The CDR3 bases are TGTGCCAGCAGTTTTGGACAGACAGCTAGATATGGCTACACCTTC.

This chain links TRBV30 with TRBJ2-7, with D possibly TRBD1 on 5 matching bases. This CDR3 comprises 15 residues. Germline assignment: CDR1 GTSNPN and CDR2 SVGIG (reference sequence). Trimming left V 2 bases short and J 12 bases short, with 26 bases between. CDR3 DNA sequence: TGTGCCTGGAGTCCCCTCAGCGACAGCGCCTCAGGTCGGTACTTC. Protein product: CAWSPLSDSASGRYF. Using reference TRBV30 and TRBJ2-7 for the parts outside the CDR3, the full variable domain is SQTIHQWPATLVQPVGSPLSLECTVEGTSNPNLYWYRQAAGRGLQLLFYSVGIGQISSEVPQNLSASRPQDRQFILSSKKLLLSDSGFYLCAWSPLSDSASGRYFGPGTRLTVT.

The gene calls are TRBV6-1 and TRBJ1-2; 7 bases line up with TRBD1. Germline V gene sequence: CDR1 MNHNS, CDR2 SASEGT. J lost 8 bases, V lost 10 bases, and 13 bases had no gene match. The CDR3 loop spans 13 amino acids. The CDR3 loop reads CATLRTGWGGYTF. The CDR3, as DNA: TGTGCCACCCTCCGGACAGGATGGGGCGGCTACACCTTC.

This clone was counted only a few times. V is TRBV29-1 and J is TRBJ2-5; D uncertain. Trimming took off 1 base at V and 5 bases at J, with 8 bases between the two ends. CDR1 SQVTM and CDR2 ANQGSEA come from the germline V gene. This CDR3 is built from 12 residues. In nucleotides, the CDR3 is TGCAGCGTTGAAGGGCCCGGGGAGACCCAGTACTTC. Amino acid sequence: CSVEGPGETQYF.

This chain uses TRBV7-3 with TRBJ2-2; D possibly corresponds to TRBD2 (5 bases). This CDR3 is built from 16 residues. Trimming shortened V by 5 bases and J by 4 bases, and 17 bases separated the two germline ends. Germline CDR1 is SGHTA and CDR2 is FQGTGA. CDR3 coding DNA: TGTGCCAGCAGCCTAAGGGAAACTAGTTTCACCGGGGAGCTGTTTTTT. Translated, it gives CASSLRETSFTGELFF.

This clone appeared many times. The chain is built from TRBV5-1 and TRBJ2-1, with D perhaps TRBD1 (5 bases). The CDR3 has 15 residues. Trimming removed 1 base from V and 4 bases from J, with 12 bases in between. Per the germline V gene, CDR1 is SGHRS and CDR2 is YFSETQ. The CDR3 nucleotides read TGCGCCAGCAGCTTGCCTGGGGCAGGATACAATGAGCAGTTCTTC. It specifies CASSLPGAGYNEQFF. The whole variable domain, remainder taken from reference TRBV5-1 and TRBJ2-1, is KAGVTQTPRYLIKTRGQQVTLSCSPISGHRSVSWYQQTPGQGLQFLFEYFSETQRNKGNFPGRFSGRQFSNSRSEMNVSTLELGDSALYLCASSLPGAGYNEQFFGPGTRLTVL.

Of note for this clone: This may stem from a read error, because a much larger clone lies one nucleotide away. The chain carries TRBV7-9 and TRBJ2-3; D is unresolved. The CDR3 has 12 residues. CDR1 is SEHNR and CDR2 is FQNEAQ in the germline V gene (reference sequence). The V end was cut by 1 base, the J end by 6 bases, with 5 bases between. CDR3 bases: TGTGCCAGCAGCTTAGGGGTCGATACGCAGTATTTT. Translating gives CASSLGVDTQYF.

This chain joins TRBV7-8 and TRBJ1-5; possible D gene TRBD1, 6 bases. The CDR3 extends over 16 amino acids. The V and J ends lost 0 bases and 4 bases respectively, with 13 bases between them. CDR1 is SGHVS and CDR2 is FQNEAQ in the germline V gene. CDR3 in amino acids: CASSLALEDRNQPQHF. The DNA of the CDR3 is TGTGCCAGCAGCTTAGCGCTTGAGGACAGAAATCAGCCCCAGCATTTT. The full variable domain, in which reference TRBV7-8 and TRBJ1-5 provide the parts outside the CDR3, is GAGVSQSPRYKVAKRGQDVALRCDPISGHVSLFWYQQALGQGPEFLTYFQNEAQLDKSGLPSDRFFAERPEGSVSTLKIQRTQQEDSAVYLCASSLALEDRNQPQHFGDGTRLSIL.

V usage is TRBV10-3 and J usage is TRBJ2-3; 9 bases are a match to TRBD2. V dropped 5 bases and J dropped 2; count of bases not matched to a gene: 5. CDR1 and CDR2 from the germline V gene are ENHRY and SYGVKD. This CDR3 has 15 amino acids. As DNA, the CDR3 is TGTGCCATCAGTTATAGCGGGGGCCTCACAGATACGCAGTATTTT. Translating gives CAISYSGGLTDTQYF.

V and J are TRBV5-4 and TRBJ1-3; D is unresolved. From germline, CDR1 is SGHNT and CDR2 YYREEE (reference sequence). With 0 bases removed from V and 4 bases from J, the gap between germline ends came to 14 bases. The CDR3 length is 16 residues. The CDR3, as DNA: TGTGCCAGCAGCTTGGCCGGGCAGGATGTAGGAAACACCATATATTTT. It codes for CASSLAGQDVGNTIYF.

This clone has only one observation. V usage is TRBV7-3 and J usage is TRBJ2-3; TRBD2 is a possible D gene (5 bases). CDR3 length: 14 residues. The V end was cut by 0 bases, the J end by 3 bases, with 7 bases between. Looked up from germline, CDR1 is SGHTA and CDR2 is FQGTGA. The CDR3: CASSLTSGTDTQYF. The CDR3 DNA reads as TGTGCCAGCAGCTTAACGTCGGGGACAGATACGCAGTATTTT.

This clone was seen once. The J gene is TRBJ2-7, the V gene TRBV6-5, with 9 bases matching TRBD2. Germline V gene lookup returns CDR1 MNHEY and CDR2 SVGAGI. Trimming removed 6 bases from V and 0 bases from J; junction bases left unmatched: 6. This CDR3 comprises 15 residues. CDR3 bases: TGTGCCAGCAGCCCACGACTAGCGGCCTCCTACGAGCAGTACTTC. As protein: CASSPRLAASYEQYF.

The rearrangement uses TRBV28 and TRBJ1-2, with a tentative D call TRBD1 (5 bases). Germline values: CDR1 MDHEN, CDR2 SYDVKM. Trimming left V 7 bases short and J 6 bases short, with 18 bases between. The CDR3 extends over 14 amino acids. The CDR3 sequence: CASIVPGGGHGYTF. The CDR3 nucleotides are TGTGCCAGCATTGTGCCCGGGGGGGGTCATGGCTACACCTTC.

V is TRBV6-5 and J is TRBJ2-1; 8 bases fit TRBD2. V lost 7 bases to trimming and J lost 4 bases; unmatched junction nucleotides: 9. CDR1 is MNHEY, CDR2 SVGAGI, per germline. The CDR3 extends over 15 amino acids. The CDR3 DNA reads TGTGCCAGCACCCCTGGGCTAGCGGGTTACAATGAGCAGTTCTTC. This encodes CASTPGLAGYNEQFF.

The chain combines TRBV6-5 with TRBJ1-3; no clear D. In germline, CDR1 is MNHEY, CDR2 SVGAGI. Trimming took 5 bases from V and 4 from J, leaving 15 bases between them. The CDR3 consists of 15 residues. Here the CDR3 reads CASSPTRTSGNTIYF. Here the CDR3 DNA reads TGTGCCAGCAGTCCGACTCGTACGTCAGGAAACACCATATATTTT.

The V and J genes are TRBV11-1 and TRBJ2-3; no clear D gene. The CDR3 extends over 14 amino acids. The ends were cut back, 4 bases at V and 1 base at J, with 9 bases in the middle. Germline V CDR1 and CDR2: SGHAT, FQDESV (reference sequence). The CDR3 reads CASSSTVGTDTQYF. CDR3 coding DNA: TGTGCCAGCAGCTCCACGGTGGGCACAGATACGCAGTATTTT.

The rearrangement uses TRBV25-1 and TRBJ2-3; D uncertain. Trimming cost V 2 bases and J 5 bases, with 11 bases left between them. The CDR3 sequence is 14 residues long. Germline V gene sequence: CDR1 MGHDK, CDR2 SYGVNS. The CDR3 DNA reads as TGTGCCAGCAGTGAAGGTGGGGTGGTAGATACGCAGTATTTT. Amino acids: CASSEGGVVDTQYF.

The chain recombines TRBV7-9 with TRBJ2-3; no clear D. The CDR3 contains 16 residues. Germline V gives CDR1 SEHNR, CDR2 FQNEAQ (reference sequence). The V and J ends lost 5 bases and 3 bases respectively, with 18 bases between them. Here the CDR3 DNA reads TGTGCCAGCAGCCCTATAGTGGGCAGCAGGACAGATACGCAGTATTTT. Translating it yields CASSPIVGSRTDTQYF.

This sequence joins TRBV6-5 and TRBJ1-6, with a possible D match to TRBD1 (6 bases). The V end was cut by 6 bases, the J end by 6 bases, with 15 bases between. The CDR3 is 15 residues long. Germline CDR1 MNHEY, CDR2 SVGAGI. CDR3 coding DNA: TGTGCCAGCAGGGCTGCAGGGGTTCTTAATTCACCCCTCCACTTT. Translating it yields CASRAAGVLNSPLHF.

This sequence joins TRBV18 and TRBJ2-7; 9 bases line up with TRBD1. Germline V CDR1 and CDR2: KGHSH, LQKENI. The CDR3 totals 14 residues. Germline trimming cut 3 bases from V and 5 bases from J; bases unmatched to any gene: 5. The CDR3 is CASSPGQGIDEQYF. The DNA for the CDR3 is TGTGCCAGCTCACCGGGACAGGGTATTGACGAGCAGTACTTC.